These 30 T cell receptor beta chains came from one sample sequenced in a study of blood T cell repertoires in COVID-19. Profiling relied on immunoSEQ multiplex PCR, and the TCRdb table lists in-frame clones only, not all of them. This sample has around 100,000 clones, with 75% to 90% found just once. The sample was peripheral blood. Receptors were obtained from a woman aged 40 to 49 with acute or convalescent COVID-19.

This rearrangement joins TRBV7-2 to TRBJ2-3; 8 positions agree with TRBD2. This CDR3 has 19 residues. The V gene end was trimmed by 0 bases and the J gene end by 0 bases; junction bases not matched to a gene: 11. CDR1 SGHTA and CDR2 FQGNSA come from the germline V gene. The CDR3 sequence: CASSLARGTSRGSTDTQYF. Here the CDR3 DNA reads TGTGCCAGCAGCTTAGCGAGGGGGACTAGTAGGGGGAGCACAGATACGCAGTATTTT. Full variable domain (rest looked up from reference TRBV7-2 and TRBJ2-3): GAGVSQSPSNKVTEKGKDVELRCDPISGHTALYWYRQSLGQGLEFLIYFQGNSAPDKSGLPSDRFSAERTGGSVSTLTIQRTQQEDSAVYLCASSLARGTSRGSTDTQYFGPGTRLTVL.

The chain uses TRBV6-5 and TRBJ1-3; 9 bases are a match to TRBD1. The germline CDR1 and CDR2 sequences are MNHEY and SVGAGI. The CDR3 length is 15 residues. V lost 7 bases to trimming and J lost 6 bases; unmatched junction nucleotides: 10. The CDR3 loop reads CASTRTGDGVNTIYF. CDR3 nucleotides: TGTGCCAGCACCAGGACAGGGGATGGGGTAAACACCATATATTTT.

The gene calls are TRBV7-9 and TRBJ1-2, with 7 nucleotides matching TRBD1. V was pared by 0 bases and J by 3 bases, with 10 bases of the junction left unmatched. Germline assignment: CDR1 SEHNR and CDR2 FQNEAQ (reference sequence). This CDR3 is built from 17 residues. The CDR3 here is CASSLARLQGDDYGYTF. DNA for the CDR3: TGTGCCAGCAGCTTAGCCCGCCTCCAGGGGGATGACTATGGCTACACCTTC. Full variable domain (missing parts from reference TRBV7-9 and TRBJ1-2): DTGVSQNPRHKITKRGQNVTFRCDPISEHNRLYWYRQTLGQGPEFLTYFQNEAQLEKSRLLSDRFSAERPKGSFSTLEIQRTEQGDSAMYLCASSLARLQGDDYGYTFGSGTRLTVV.

J is TRBJ2-2 and V is TRBV5-1, with 12 bases that match TRBD1. The CDR3 is 15 residues long. Germline V gene lookup returns CDR1 SGHRS and CDR2 YFSETQ. After removal of 5 bases from V and 6 bases from J, the junction contained 5 bases not matched to a gene. In nucleotides, the CDR3 is TGCGCCAGCAGGCCCGGGACAGGGGGCTCCGGGGAGCTGTTTTTT. Translated, it gives CASRPGTGGSGELFF.

The chain carries TRBV30 and TRBJ1-2; TRBD1 matches at 11 bases. Looked up from germline, CDR1 is GTSNPN and CDR2 is SVGIG (reference sequence). This CDR3 spans 16 amino acids. Unmatched junction bases numbered 13, after V lost 2 bases and J lost 8 bases. CDR3 in amino acids: CAWSSPGTGGTKGYTF. CDR3 nucleotides: TGTGCCTGGAGTAGTCCCGGGACAGGGGGTACGAAGGGCTACACCTTC. The full variable domain, rest sourced from reference TRBV30 and TRBJ1-2, is SQTIHQWPATLVQPVGSPLSLECTVEGTSNPNLYWYRQAAGRGLQLLFYSVGIGQISSEVPQNLSASRPQDRQFILSSKKLLLSDSGFYLCAWSSPGTGGTKGYTFGSGTRLTVV.

The chain carries TRBV6-2 or TRBV6-3 and TRBJ2-5; 12 bases agree with TRBD1. The CDR3 length is 15 residues. Per germline, CDR1 MNHEY and CDR2 SVGEGT. Trimming at V came to 2 bases and at J to 8 bases, leaving 6 bases not matched to a gene. The CDR3 loop is CASSYVGTGGLTQYF. The CDR3 bases are TGTGCCAGCAGTTACGTCGGGACAGGGGGCCTTACCCAGTACTTC.

The chain links TRBV5-1 to TRBJ1-4; 7 bases map to TRBD1. The germline gives CDR1 SGHRS, CDR2 YFSETQ. The CDR3 runs to 16 residues. V dropped 0 bases and J dropped 3; count of bases not matched to a gene: 5. The CDR3: CASSLGRGTSNEKLFF. CDR3 coding DNA: TGCGCCAGCAGCTTGGGCAGGGGGACGTCTAATGAAAAACTGTTTTTT.

The chain combines TRBV6-1 with TRBJ1-2; 8 bases line up with TRBD1. Germline V lookup: CDR1 MNHNS, CDR2 SASEGT. This CDR3 has 15 residues. The ends lost 1 base at V and 6 bases at J; junction bases unmatched: 7. In DNA form, the CDR3 reads TGTGCCAGCAGTGAAGGGACAGGGAAGGTAAATGGCTACACCTTC. Its translation: CASSEGTGKVNGYTF.

This chain uses TRBV6-5 with TRBJ1-1; D remains unclear. The V end lost 0 bases, the J end lost 3 bases, and 11 bases lay between the germline ends. The CDR3 totals 15 residues. In germline, CDR1 is MNHEY, CDR2 SVGAGI. The CDR3 region is CASSYSTFGDTEAFF. CDR3 nucleotide sequence: TGTGCCAGCAGTTACTCGACGTTCGGGGACACTGAAGCTTTCTTT.

The chain combines TRBV6-1 with TRBJ1-2, with a tentative D call TRBD1 (6 bases). The CDR3 extends over 18 amino acids. The germline CDR1 and CDR2 sequences are MNHNS and SASEGT. Trimming removed 2 bases from V and 5 bases from J, with 24 bases in between. CDR3 nucleotides: TGTGCCAGCAGTGAAAACTGGGGGGGGGCGCGGATCAGGTATGGCTACACCTTC. It codes for CASSENWGGARIRYGYTF.

This chain joins TRBV18 and TRBJ1-5; D may be TRBD1 (6 bases). CDR1 KGHSH and CDR2 LQKENI come from the germline V gene. The CDR3 length is 13 residues. Trimming shortened V by 4 bases and J by 4 bases, and 8 bases separated the two germline ends. The CDR3 region is CASSRDTNQPQHF. CDR3 nucleotide sequence: TGTGCCAGCTCACGGGACACGAATCAGCCCCAGCATTTT.

The genes are TRBV6-2 or TRBV6-3 and TRBJ2-7; D uncertain. CDR3 length equals 12 residues. The germline V gene has CDR1 MNHEY and CDR2 SVGEGT. With 6 bases removed from V and 4 bases from J, the gap between germline ends came to 10 bases. DNA for the CDR3: TGTGCCAGCAGCTCGAGATTATACGAGCAGTACTTC. As protein: CASSSRLYEQYF.

This chain uses TRBV5-1 with TRBJ2-5; D not certain. The CDR3 covers 12 residues. V was shortened by 0 bases and J by 5 bases, with 5 bases between the two germline ends. Germline lookup yields CDR1 SGHRS and CDR2 YFSETQ. The CDR3 DNA sequence: TGCGCCAGCAGCTTGGCCTCGGAGACCCAGTACTTC. It translates to CASSLASETQYF. Supplemented by reference TRBV5-1 and TRBJ2-5, the full variable domain reads KAGVTQTPRYLIKTRGQQVTLSCSPISGHRSVSWYQQTPGQGLQFLFEYFSETQRNKGNFPGRFSGRQFSNSRSEMNVSTLELGDSALYLCASSLASETQYFGPGTRLLVL.

This clone came up once. The rearrangement links TRBV15 to TRBJ2-7; no firm D call. Germline CDR1 is LNHNV and CDR2 is YYDKDF (reference sequence). CDR3 size: 13 residues. V gave up 0 bases and J gave up 1 base, with 4 bases separating them. The CDR3: CATSRDLSYEQYF. The CDR3 DNA sequence: TGTGCCACCAGCAGAGATCTGTCCTACGAGCAGTACTTC.

The rearrangement uses TRBV19 and TRBJ2-3; TRBD1 matches 7 bases. The junction had 5 bases not matched to a gene; V was cut back by 3 bases and J by 5 bases. Germline assignment: CDR1 LNHDA and CDR2 SQIVND (reference sequence). The CDR3 loop spans 14 amino acids. CDR3 DNA: TGTGCCAGTAGTATTGGGCAGGGGGTAGATACGCAGTATTTT. It encodes CASSIGQGVDTQYF.

CDR3 region: CASQRGGPNNEQFF. The CDR3 DNA follows: TGTGCCAGCCAACGGGGGGGGCCAAACAATGAGCAGTTCTTC. V usage is TRBV9 and J usage is TRBJ2-1; 8 positions agree with TRBD2. This CDR3 spans 14 amino acids. Germline V lookup: CDR1 SGDLS, CDR2 YYNGEE. V shed 7 bases and J 5 bases; nucleotides not matched to a gene: 8.

The chain couples TRBV30 to TRBJ2-7, with D possibly TRBD1 on 6 matching bases. The CDR3 is made up of 12 amino acids. Germline CDR1 and CDR2: GTSNPN and SVGIG (reference sequence). Trimming left V 2 bases short and J 4 bases short, with 9 bases between. The CDR3 loop is CAWSRDIYEQYF. CDR3 in DNA: TGTGCCTGGAGTAGGGACATTTACGAGCAGTACTTC. Combining the CDR3 with reference TRBV30 and TRBJ2-7 gives the whole variable domain SQTIHQWPATLVQPVGSPLSLECTVEGTSNPNLYWYRQAAGRGLQLLFYSVGIGQISSEVPQNLSASRPQDRQFILSSKKLLLSDSGFYLCAWSRDIYEQYFGPGTRLTVT.

V usage is TRBV5-1 and J usage is TRBJ1-5; D is unresolved. Trimming cost V 0 bases and J 3 bases, with 7 bases left between them. The CDR3 totals 14 residues. In germline, CDR1 is SGHRS, CDR2 YFSETQ. The CDR3 DNA reads as TGCGCCAGCAGCTTGGACAGCCCCAATCAGCCCCAGCATTTT. The encoded protein is CASSLDSPNQPQHF.

V is TRBV7-2 and J is TRBJ2-1, with D tentatively TRBD2 (6 bases). The CDR3 sequence is 14 residues long. Trimming cost V 7 bases and J 2 bases, with 12 bases left between them. CDR1 is SGHTA, CDR2 FQGNSA, per germline. Here the CDR3 reads CASKFGGAYNEQFF. CDR3 in DNA: TGTGCCAGCAAATTCGGGGGTGCCTACAATGAGCAGTTCTTC.

The chain joins TRBV2 to TRBJ2-3, with TRBD2 matching 8 bases. J was trimmed by 4 bases and V by 6 bases; bases with no gene match: 9. The germline gives CDR1 SNHLY, CDR2 FYNNEI. CDR3 length equals 15 residues. The CDR3, as DNA: TGTGCCAGCAGACTTCCCGGGACTAGGCCAGATACGCAGTATTTT. This sequence encodes CASRLPGTRPDTQYF.

This sequence joins TRBV10-2 and TRBJ2-1; D is undetermined. V lost 6 bases and J lost 2, with 8 bases in between. This CDR3 has 13 residues. The germline V gene encodes CDR1 WSHSY and CDR2 SAAADI. CDR3 residues: CASRQYTYNEQFF. CDR3 sequence (DNA): TGCGCCAGCAGACAGTATACCTACAATGAGCAGTTCTTC.

This clone came up a few times. The CDR3 reads CASSVGRATEAFF. The CDR3 DNA sequence: TGTGCCAGCAGCGTAGGGCGGGCCACTGAAGCTTTCTTT. This chain connects TRBV9 to TRBJ1-1; D not certain. The CDR3 totals 13 residues. Trimming shortened V by 0 bases and J by 4 bases, and 7 bases separated the two germline ends. The germline V gene has CDR1 SGDLS and CDR2 YYNGEE.

The CDR3: CASSLKYLSYEQYF. The DNA of the CDR3 is TGTGCCAGCAGCCTAAAGTACCTATCCTACGAGCAGTACTTC. The chain combines TRBV11-2 with TRBJ2-7; D gene ambiguous. With 5 bases removed from V and 1 base from J, the gap between germline ends came to 12 bases. This CDR3 is built from 14 residues. Germline assignment: CDR1 SGHAT and CDR2 FQNNGV. Combining the CDR3 with reference TRBV11-2 and TRBJ2-7 gives the whole variable domain EAGVAQSPRYKIIEKRQSVAFWCNPISGHATLYWYQQILGQGPKLLIQFQNNGVVDDSQLPKDRFSAERLKGVDSTLKIQPAKLEDSAVYLCASSLKYLSYEQYFGPGTRLTVT.

This clone was observed a single time. The chain uses TRBV5-1 and TRBJ1-6, with D perhaps matching TRBD1 (5 bases). The length of the CDR3 is 15 residues. The germline gives CDR1 SGHRS, CDR2 YFSETQ. V lost 5 bases and J 7 bases, leaving 16 bases between the germline ends. CDR3 protein: CASRSGGRMNSPLHF. As DNA, the CDR3 is TGCGCCAGCAGATCGGGGGGAAGAATGAATTCACCCCTCCACTTT.

The chain links TRBV6-2 or TRBV6-3 to TRBJ1-1, with a tentative D call TRBD1 (5 bases). V lost 0 bases and J 6 bases, leaving 14 bases between the germline ends. Germline loops: CDR1 MNHEY, CDR2 SVGEGT. CDR3 size: 15 residues. The CDR3: CASSYSGRARPEAFF. The CDR3 region has the DNA TGTGCCAGCAGTTACTCCGGCAGGGCCCGGCCTGAAGCTTTCTTT.

This clone occurred a few times. The V call is TRBV4-1, the J call TRBJ2-7, with unresolved D. The CDR3 covers 14 residues. V was trimmed by 0 bases and J by 4 bases, leaving 10 bases between them. Per germline, CDR1 MGHRA and CDR2 YSYEKL. The CDR3 DNA sequence: TGCGCCAGCAGCCAAGAAGAAGGCGGATACGAGCAGTACTTC. Protein sequence: CASSQEEGGYEQYF.

The gene calls are TRBV28 and TRBJ1-6, with 8 positions matching TRBD1. CDR1 MDHEN and CDR2 SYDVKM come from the germline V gene. J was trimmed by 9 bases and V by 2 bases; bases with no gene match: 3. There are 14 residues in the CDR3. The CDR3 region has the DNA TGTGCCAGCAGTTTAAACAGGGGGGCTTCACCCCTCCACTTT. It specifies CASSLNRGASPLHF.

CDR3 sequence (DNA): TGTGCCAGCAGCCAAGAAGCGGTCAGAGGCTATGGCTACACCTTC. Translated: CASSQEAVRGYGYTF. This sequence joins TRBV4-2 and TRBJ1-2, with D unresolved. The germline V and J ends were trimmed by 0 bases and 4 bases, with 12 bases remaining between them. CDR1 is LGHNA and CDR2 is YNFKEQ in the germline V gene. This CDR3 has 15 residues.

The chain combines TRBV5-4 with TRBJ1-4; D might be TRBD1 (5 bases). V shed 0 bases and J shed 5 bases, with 8 bases lying between them. In germline, CDR1 is SGHNT, CDR2 YYREEE (reference sequence). The CDR3 loop spans 14 amino acids. The CDR3 nucleotides are TGTGCCAGCAGCTTGGATCAGGGCAATGAAAAACTGTTTTTT. Its translation is CASSLDQGNEKLFF.

This clone was seen more than once but under ten times. The chain has TRBV29-1 and TRBJ2-3, with 10 nucleotides matching TRBD2. The V and J ends lost 1 base and 3 bases, in that order; junction bases with no gene match: 7. Germline V CDR1 and CDR2: SQVTM, ANQGSEA. The CDR3 loop spans 16 amino acids. CDR3 nucleotides: TGCAGCGTTGAAGGGTCTAGCGGGGGTGGAACAGATACGCAGTATTTT. It specifies CSVEGSSGGGTDTQYF.